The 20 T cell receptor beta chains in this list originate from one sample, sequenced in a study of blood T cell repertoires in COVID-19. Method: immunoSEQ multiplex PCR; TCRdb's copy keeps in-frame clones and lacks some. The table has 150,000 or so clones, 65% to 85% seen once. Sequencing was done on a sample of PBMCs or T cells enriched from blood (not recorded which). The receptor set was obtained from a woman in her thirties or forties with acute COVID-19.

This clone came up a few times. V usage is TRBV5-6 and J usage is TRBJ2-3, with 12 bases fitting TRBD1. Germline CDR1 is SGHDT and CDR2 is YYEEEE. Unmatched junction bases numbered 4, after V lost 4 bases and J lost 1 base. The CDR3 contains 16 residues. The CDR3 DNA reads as TGTGCCAGCAGCCCGGGGACAGGGGGCCGCACAGATACGCAGTATTTT. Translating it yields CASSPGTGGRTDTQYF.

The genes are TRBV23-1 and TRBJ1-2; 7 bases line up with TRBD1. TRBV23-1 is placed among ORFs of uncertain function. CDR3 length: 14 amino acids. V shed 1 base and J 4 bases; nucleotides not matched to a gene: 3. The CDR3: CASSQCGTAYGYTF. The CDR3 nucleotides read TGCGCCAGCAGTCAATGTGGGACAGCCTATGGCTACACCTTC.

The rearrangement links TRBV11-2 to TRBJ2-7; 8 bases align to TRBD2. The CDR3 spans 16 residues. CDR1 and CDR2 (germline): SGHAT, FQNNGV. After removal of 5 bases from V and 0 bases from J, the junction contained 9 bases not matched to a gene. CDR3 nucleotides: TGTGCCAGCAGCCCCTTAGCGGGACTTAGCTCCTACGAGCAGTACTTC. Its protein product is CASSPLAGLSSYEQYF.

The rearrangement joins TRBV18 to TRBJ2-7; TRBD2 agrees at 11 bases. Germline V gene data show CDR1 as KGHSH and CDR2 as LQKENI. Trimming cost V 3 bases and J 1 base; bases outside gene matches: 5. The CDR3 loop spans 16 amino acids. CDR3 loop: CASSPGSGRGSYEQYF. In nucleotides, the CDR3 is TGTGCCAGCTCACCGGGTAGCGGGAGGGGATCCTACGAGCAGTACTTC.

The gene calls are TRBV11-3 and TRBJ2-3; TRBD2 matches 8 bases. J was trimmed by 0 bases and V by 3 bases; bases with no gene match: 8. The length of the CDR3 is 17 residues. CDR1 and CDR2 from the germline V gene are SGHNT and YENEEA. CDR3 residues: CASSFGRSGSSTDTQYF. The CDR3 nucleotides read TGTGCCAGCAGCTTTGGAAGGAGCGGGAGTAGCACAGATACGCAGTATTTT.

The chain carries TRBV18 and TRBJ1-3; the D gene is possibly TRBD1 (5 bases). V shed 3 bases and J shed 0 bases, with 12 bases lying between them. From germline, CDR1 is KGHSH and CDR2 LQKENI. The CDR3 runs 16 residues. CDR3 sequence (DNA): TGTGCCAGCTCACCCCTTGACAGTGGCTCTGGAAACACCATATATTTT. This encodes CASSPLDSGSGNTIYF.

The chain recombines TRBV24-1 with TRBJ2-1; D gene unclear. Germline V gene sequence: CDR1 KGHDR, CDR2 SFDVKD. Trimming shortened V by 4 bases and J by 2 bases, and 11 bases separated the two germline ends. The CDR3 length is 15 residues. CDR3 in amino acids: CATSEARGAYNEQFF. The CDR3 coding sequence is TGTGCCACCAGTGAAGCGCGAGGCGCCTACAATGAGCAGTTCTTC.

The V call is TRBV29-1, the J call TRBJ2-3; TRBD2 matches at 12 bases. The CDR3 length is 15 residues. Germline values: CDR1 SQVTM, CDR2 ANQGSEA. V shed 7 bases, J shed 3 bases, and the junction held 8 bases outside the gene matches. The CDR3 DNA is TGCAGCGCTAGGGGACTAGCGGGTGGGACAGATACGCAGTATTTT. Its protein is CSARGLAGGTDTQYF.

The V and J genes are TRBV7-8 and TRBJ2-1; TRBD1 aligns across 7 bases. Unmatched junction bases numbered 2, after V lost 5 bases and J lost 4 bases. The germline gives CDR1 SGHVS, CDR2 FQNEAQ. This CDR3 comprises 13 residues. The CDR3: CASSQGQYNEQFF. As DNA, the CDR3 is TGTGCCAGCAGCCAGGGACAGTACAATGAGCAGTTCTTC.

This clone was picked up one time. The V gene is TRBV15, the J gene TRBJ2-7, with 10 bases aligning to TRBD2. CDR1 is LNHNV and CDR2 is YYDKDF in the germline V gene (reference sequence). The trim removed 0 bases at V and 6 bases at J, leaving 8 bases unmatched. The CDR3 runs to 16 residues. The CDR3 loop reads CATSRDIPSGSSEQYF. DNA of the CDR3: TGTGCCACCAGCAGAGACATCCCTAGCGGGAGTTCCGAGCAGTACTTC.

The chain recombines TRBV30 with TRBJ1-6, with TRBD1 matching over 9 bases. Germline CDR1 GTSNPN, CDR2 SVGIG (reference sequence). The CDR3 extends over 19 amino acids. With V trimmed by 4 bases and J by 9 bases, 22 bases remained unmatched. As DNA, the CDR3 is TGTGCCTGGACTCGCCGTTCGGGGGACAGGGCGTTTAATAGTTCACCCCTCCACTTT. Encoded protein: CAWTRRSGDRAFNSSPLHF. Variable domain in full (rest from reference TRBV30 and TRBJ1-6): SQTIHQWPATLVQPVGSPLSLECTVEGTSNPNLYWYRQAAGRGLQLLFYSVGIGQISSEVPQNLSASRPQDRQFILSSKKLLLSDSGFYLCAWTRRSGDRAFNSSPLHFGNGTRLTVT.

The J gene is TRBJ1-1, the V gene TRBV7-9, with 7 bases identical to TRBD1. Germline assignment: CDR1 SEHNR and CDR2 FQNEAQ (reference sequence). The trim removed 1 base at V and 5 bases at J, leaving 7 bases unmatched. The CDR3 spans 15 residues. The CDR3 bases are TGTGCCAGCAGCTTAGAAGAAAGGGGGCGAACTGAAGCTTTCTTT. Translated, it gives CASSLEERGRTEAFF.

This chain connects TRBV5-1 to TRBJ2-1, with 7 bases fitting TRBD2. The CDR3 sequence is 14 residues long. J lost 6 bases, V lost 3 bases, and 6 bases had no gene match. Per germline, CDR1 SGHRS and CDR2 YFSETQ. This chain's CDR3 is CASSWLAGGNEQFF. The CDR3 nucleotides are TGCGCCAGCAGCTGGTTAGCGGGTGGCAATGAGCAGTTCTTC.

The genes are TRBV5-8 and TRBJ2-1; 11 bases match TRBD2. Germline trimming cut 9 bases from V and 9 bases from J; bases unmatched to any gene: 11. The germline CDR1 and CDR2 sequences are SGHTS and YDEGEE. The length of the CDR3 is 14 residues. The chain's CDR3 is CATAPSGRWSEQFF. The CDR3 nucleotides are TGTGCCACCGCCCCTAGCGGGAGGTGGAGTGAGCAGTTCTTC.

CDR3 coding DNA: TGTGCCAGCAGCCCCAGGGGAAGGAGCTCCTACGAGCAGTACGTC. It codes for CASSPRGRSSYEQYV. V is TRBV6-5 and J is TRBJ2-7; D might be TRBD1 (6 bases). This CDR3 contains 15 residues. The germline gives CDR1 MNHEY, CDR2 SVGAGI. V was pared by 6 bases and J by 0 bases, with 15 bases between.

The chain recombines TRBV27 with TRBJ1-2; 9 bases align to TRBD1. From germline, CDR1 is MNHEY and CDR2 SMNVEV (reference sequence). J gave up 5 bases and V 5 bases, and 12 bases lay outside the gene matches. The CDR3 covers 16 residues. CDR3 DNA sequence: TGTGCCAGCAGTATAGTCCCGGGACAGGGTATATATGGCTACACCTTC. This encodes CASSIVPGQGIYGYTF.

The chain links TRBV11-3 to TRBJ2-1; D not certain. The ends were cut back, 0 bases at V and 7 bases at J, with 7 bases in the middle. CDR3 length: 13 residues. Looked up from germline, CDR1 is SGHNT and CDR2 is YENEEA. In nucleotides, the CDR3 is TGTGCCAGCAGCTTAGATGTTATAAATGAGCAGTTCTTC. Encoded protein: CASSLDVINEQFF.

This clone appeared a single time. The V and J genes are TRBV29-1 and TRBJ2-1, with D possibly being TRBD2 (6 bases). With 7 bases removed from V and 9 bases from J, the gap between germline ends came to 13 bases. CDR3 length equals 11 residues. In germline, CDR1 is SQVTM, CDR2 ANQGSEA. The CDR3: CSGELASEQFF. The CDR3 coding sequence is TGCAGCGGGGAACTAGCATCTGAGCAGTTCTTC.

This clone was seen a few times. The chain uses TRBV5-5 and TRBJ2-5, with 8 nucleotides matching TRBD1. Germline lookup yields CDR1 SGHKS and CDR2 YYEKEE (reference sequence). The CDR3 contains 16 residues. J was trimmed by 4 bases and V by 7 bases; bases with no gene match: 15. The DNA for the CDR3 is TGTGCCAGCTATTCTCGTGGTCAGGGGGCGGGAGAGACCCAGTACTTC. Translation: CASYSRGQGAGETQYF.

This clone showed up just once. CDR3 protein: CASSLYGGSNQPQHF. The CDR3 coding sequence is TGTGCCAGCAGTTTATACGGGGGTAGCAATCAGCCCCAGCATTTT. The J gene is TRBJ1-5, the V gene TRBV27, with D possibly matching TRBD1 (5 bases). CDR3 length: 15 residues. With 1 base removed from V and 0 bases from J, the gap between germline ends came to 7 bases. Per the germline V gene, CDR1 is MNHEY and CDR2 is SMNVEV (reference sequence).